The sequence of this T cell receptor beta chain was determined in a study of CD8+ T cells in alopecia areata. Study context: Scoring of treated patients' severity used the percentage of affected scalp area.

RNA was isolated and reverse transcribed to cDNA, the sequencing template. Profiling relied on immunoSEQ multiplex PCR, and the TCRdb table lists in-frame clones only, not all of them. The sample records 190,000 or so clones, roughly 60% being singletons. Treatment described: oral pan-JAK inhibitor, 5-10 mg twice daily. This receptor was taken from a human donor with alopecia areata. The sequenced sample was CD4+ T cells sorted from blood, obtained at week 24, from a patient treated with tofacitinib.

The CDR3 reads CSVVGGATDTQYF. The CDR3, as DNA: TGCAGCGTTGTAGGGGGGGCCACAGATACGCAGTATTTT. The gene calls are TRBV29-1 and TRBJ2-3; D may be TRBD2 (7 bases). The germline V gene encodes CDR1 SQVTM and CDR2 ANQGSEA. V was trimmed by 4 bases and J by 2 bases, leaving 10 bases between them. CDR3 length: 13 residues.